This T cell receptor (beta chain) appears in the sequencing data of a study of T cells after yellow fever vaccination. The CDR3 runs 13 residues. Unmatched junction bases numbered 2, after V lost 6 bases and J lost 4 bases. The germline V gene has CDR1 SEHNR and CDR2 FQNEAQ (reference sequence). Universal primer sites and UMIs were introduced during 5'RACE template-switching synthesis of TCR cDNA. TCRdb itself ran the 5' RACE reads through MiXCR, one entry per CDR3 protein. The data contain 280,000 or so distinct CDR3 sequences, 8.5% to 10% of them seen just once; the ten biggest clones take up around 3.1%. The sample holds many counts of this clonotype. Its antigen is currently unknown. Study-wide results and caveats: FACS-sorted repertoires could contain abundant clonotypes contaminating from the bulk population.

The source was CD4+ T cells sorted from PBMCs, collected 5 days after the yellow fever booster vaccination. The J gene is TRBJ2-2, the V gene TRBV7-9; 7 bases align to TRBD1. This TCR derives from a young man who received the YFV17D yellow fever vaccine. CDR3 sequence: CASRGQSTGELFF. The CDR3, as DNA: TGTGCCAGCAGGGGACAGAGCACCGGGGAGCTGTTTTTT.